One and the same sample provided the 18 T cell receptor beta chains below, sequenced in a study of T-cell memory formation after mild COVID-19 listed by TCRdb under 2021. The protocol used for the library was 5' RACE. Sequenced on an Illumina NovaSeq 6000. TCRdb ran its own pipeline on the public reads, namely fastp trimming at Q25 and MiXCR clone calling, and kept in-frame beta chains. Rows merge per CDR3 protein into single entries with the most common DNA and genes. Recorded for this sample are roughly 600,000 distinct CDR3 sequences; more than 15% of them occurred a single time. Clones ranked in the top ten supply around 12% of the sample. The specimen sequenced was PBMCs or a T cell subset sorted from them (not recorded which). The receptor set was obtained from an adult woman who had mild COVID-19 (a few samples of this study predate the infection). The sample titles of this study are shuffled in the database, so cell type and time point are left out; the donor was told from shared clones.

This rearrangement joins TRBV7-9 to TRBJ2-5; tentative D call: TRBD2 (5 bases). The germline V gene has CDR1 SEHNR and CDR2 FQNEAQ (reference sequence). This CDR3 has 15 amino acids. V was pared by 0 bases and J by 5 bases, with 13 bases between. The CDR3 nucleotides are TGTGCCAGCAGCTTAGCGCAAGGGCGAGGGGAGACCCAGTACTTC. Encoded protein: CASSLAQGRGETQYF.

This clonotype occurred a few times. The chain has TRBV20-1 and TRBJ1-1; 10 nucleotides agree with TRBD1. Germline V gene data show CDR1 as DFQATT and CDR2 as SNEGSKA (reference sequence). V gave up 6 bases and J gave up 3 bases; unmatched junction bases: 7. The CDR3 sequence is 14 residues long. DNA for the CDR3: TGCAGTGCGCCGGACAGGGGGAATCACACTGAAGCTTTCTTT. Translating it yields CSAPDRGNHTEAFF.

J is TRBJ2-2 and V is TRBV6-1; the D is unclear. The V end lost 7 bases, the J end lost 1 base, and 1 base lay between the germline ends. Germline loops: CDR1 MNHNS, CDR2 SASEGT. CDR3 length: 11 amino acids. Here the CDR3 DNA reads TGTGCCAGCATGAACACCGGGGAGCTGTTTTTT. Translating gives CASMNTGELFF.

This clonotype was recorded a few times. The chain is built from TRBV12-3 or TRBV12-4 and TRBJ2-5; D assignment may be TRBD1 or TRBD2 (7 bases each). V lost 5 bases to trimming and J lost 4 bases, with 11 bases between them. CDR3 size: 13 residues. The CDR3 bases are TGTGCCAGCAGTCAGGGGGGGGCAGAGACCCAGTACTTC. Protein sequence: CASSQGGAETQYF.

This clonotype was detected a few times. The rearrangement joins TRBV6-4 to TRBJ2-3; 11 bases line up with TRBD2. J lost 2 bases, V lost 4 bases, and 17 bases had no gene match. CDR3 length equals 20 residues. CDR1 MRHNA and CDR2 SNTAGT come from the germline V gene. CDR3 loop: CASSVRGGVAGGPFTDTQYF. CDR3 coding DNA: TGTGCCAGCAGTGTCCGTGGGGGAGTAGCGGGAGGGCCATTCACAGATACGCAGTATTTT.

A few counts support this clonotype. This chain's CDR3 is CASSGRDMGNEQFF. The CDR3 nucleotides are TGCGCCAGCAGCGGCCGGGACATGGGGAATGAGCAGTTCTTC. This chain joins TRBV5-1 and TRBJ2-1; D is perhaps TRBD1 (6 bases). The CDR3 is 14 amino acids. V lost 4 bases to trimming and J lost 7 bases, with 15 bases between them. Germline CDR1 and CDR2: SGHRS and YFSETQ.

The genes are TRBV12-3 or TRBV12-4 and TRBJ2-1; TRBD1 matches at 8 bases. Unmatched junction bases numbered 17, after V lost 6 bases and J lost 10 bases. The CDR3 has 16 residues. The CDR3 DNA reads as TGTGCCAGCAGGGACCGGGACAGGTGGCCATACTCCGAGCAGTTCTTC. Translating it yields CASRDRDRWPYSEQFF.

The V and J genes are TRBV20-1 and TRBJ1-4, with 7 bases fitting TRBD1. The CDR3 runs 15 residues. The germline gives CDR1 DFQATT, CDR2 SNEGSKA (reference sequence). J gave up 4 bases and V 3 bases, and 8 bases lay outside the gene matches. CDR3 residues: CSAREDRAGNEKLFF. The CDR3 DNA follows: TGCAGTGCTAGGGAAGACAGGGCCGGTAATGAAAAACTGTTTTTT.

This clonotype showed up just a few times. The chain couples TRBV27 to TRBJ1-1; no clear D gene. CDR3 length: 12 residues. Germline CDR1 is MNHEY and CDR2 is SMNVEV (reference sequence). Trimming shortened V by 6 bases and J by 11 bases, and 16 bases separated the two germline ends. This chain's CDR3 is CASSPPCPRAFF. In DNA form, the CDR3 reads TGTGCCAGCAGCCCACCCTGTCCGAGGGCTTTCTTT.

This chain links TRBV18 with TRBJ2-3; TRBD2 matches 8 bases. Germline V lookup: CDR1 KGHSH, CDR2 LQKENI. Trimming removed 2 bases from V and 4 bases from J; junction bases left unmatched: 8. CDR3 length: 16 amino acids. CDR3 coding DNA: TGTGCCAGCTCACCATTCCGGGAGGGCCTCTCAGATACGCAGTATTTT. Protein product: CASSPFREGLSDTQYF.

The chain couples TRBV25-1 to TRBJ2-7, with D perhaps matching TRBD1 or TRBD2 (5 bases each). The CDR3 length is 15 residues. In germline, CDR1 is MGHDK, CDR2 SYGVNS. Trimming removed 3 bases from V and 2 bases from J, with 14 bases in between. CDR3 residues: CASSDTGTRAYEQYF. CDR3 nucleotides: TGTGCCAGCAGTGACACCGGGACCAGGGCCTACGAGCAGTACTTC.

This clonotype turned up a few times. The chain recombines TRBV6-4 with TRBJ2-1; D uncertain. V gave up 3 bases and J gave up 6 bases, with 15 bases separating them. Germline V gives CDR1 MRHNA, CDR2 SNTAGT. The CDR3 sequence is 15 residues long. The CDR3 bases are TGTGCCAGCAGTGATCACTACCGATTCTCCAATGAGCAGTTCTTC. Protein product: CASSDHYRFSNEQFF.

This clonotype came up a few times. The V and J genes are TRBV6-6 and TRBJ2-2; D perhaps matches TRBD2 (5 bases). This CDR3 spans 14 amino acids. The ends were cut back, 5 bases at V and 0 bases at J, with 7 bases in the middle. Germline V gene lookup returns CDR1 MNHNY and CDR2 SVGAGI (reference sequence). CDR3: CASSPGANTGELFF. CDR3 sequence (DNA): TGTGCCAGCAGTCCCGGGGCGAACACCGGGGAGCTGTTTTTT.

In its sample, this clonotype was seen a few times. The chain couples TRBV4-3 to TRBJ2-7, with unresolved D. Germline CDR1 reads LGHNA; CDR2 reads YSLEER. The CDR3 contains 13 residues. The V end lost 0 bases, the J end lost 7 bases, and 10 bases lay between the germline ends. The CDR3 is CASSQEVGSEQYF. The CDR3 DNA sequence: TGCGCCAGCAGCCAAGAGGTGGGGTCAGAGCAGTACTTC.

The chain has TRBV7-2 and TRBJ1-5; D not certain. The CDR3 totals 15 residues. Trimming stripped 2 bases from V and 3 bases from J, with 11 bases between. Germline CDR1 and CDR2: SGHTA and FQGNSA. The CDR3 coding sequence is TGTGCCAGCAGCTTAAAGTCCGGGAACAATCAGCCCCAGCATTTT. Protein product: CASSLKSGNNQPQHF.

The V and J genes are TRBV20-1 and TRBJ2-7; D might be TRBD2 (6 bases). The CDR3 length is 11 residues. The germline V gene has CDR1 DFQATT and CDR2 SNEGSKA (reference sequence). Trimming removed 6 bases at V and 5 bases at J, with 11 bases between. The DNA of the CDR3 is TGCAGTGCCAAAGCGGGTAACGAGCAGTACTTC. Translation gives CSAKAGNEQYF.

The genes are TRBV5-1 and TRBJ2-7; a possible D gene is TRBD1 (6 bases). The CDR3 has 17 amino acids. Trimming removed 0 bases from V and 0 bases from J, with 16 bases in between. Germline V gene lookup returns CDR1 SGHRS and CDR2 YFSETQ. Here the CDR3 DNA reads TGCGCCAGCAGCTTGGGATCCAGGGGTATCCCCTCCTACGAGCAGTACTTC. Its translation: CASSLGSRGIPSYEQYF.

This chain links TRBV20-1 with TRBJ2-7; 12 bases are a match to TRBD2. CDR1 and CDR2 (germline): DFQATT, SNEGSKA (reference sequence). Germline trimming cut 4 bases from V and 5 bases from J; bases unmatched to any gene: 6. This CDR3 is built from 14 residues. The CDR3 DNA sequence: TGCAGTGCTAAGACTAGCGGGAGTTTCAACGAGCAGTACTTC. It yields the protein CSAKTSGSFNEQYF.